One sample yielded the 32 T cell receptor delta chains listed below, sequenced in a study of gamma-delta T cells after stem cell transplantation. TCRdb reanalysed the RT-PCR reads via CATT. The table has thousands of delta-chain clones, approximately 2.7% seen once. The sample consisted of gamma-delta T cells. The receptors here all came from a human donor. It is not recorded whose cells these are; they may come from a transplant donor.

For this clone: The protein held in TCRdb is that of a much larger clone and does not match this DNA's translation at residue 9, likely because of a read error; the protein shown is translated from the DNA. This sequence joins TRDV2 and TRDJ1; TRDD3 matches at 7 bases. The CDR3 covers 15 residues. The V segment lost 4 bases and the J segment 1 base; nucleotides outside the gene matches: 8. CDR1 is GEAIGNYY, CDR2 EKD, per germline. The CDR3 nucleotides read TGTGCCTGTGATGGTATGGGGGACCGCACCGATAAACTCATCTTT. It codes for CACDGMGDRTDKLIF.

This clone showed up just a few times. The protein TCRdb lists belongs to a much larger clone and differs from this DNA's translation at residue 13, which points to a read error; the protein shown is made from the DNA. The chain links TRDV2 to TRDJ3; 8 bases agree with TRDD3. Germline-derived CDR1 and CDR2 are GEAIGNYY and EKD. This CDR3 region has 19 residues. CDR3 amino acids: CACDTGGFSRSWGTRQMFF. The CDR3 DNA sequence: TGTGCCTGTGACACTGGGGGATTCTCTCGCTCCTGGGGCACCCGACAGATGTTTTTC.

In its sample, this clone was seen a few times. This likely reflects a read error, since a far larger clone is one base away. This chain links TRDV2 with TRDJ1; unclear D gene. Germline-derived CDR1 and CDR2 are GEAIGNYY and EKD. The CDR3 has 14 residues. The CDR3 region is CACGTLREDDKLIF. In DNA, the CDR3 is TGTGCCTGTGGCACCTTAAGGGAAGACGATAAACTCATCTTT.

This clone qualifies as medium-sized. This specimen includes other DNA sequences encoding the same CDR3. The chain carries TRDV2 and TRDJ1; D is possibly TRDD3 (6 bases). V lost 1 base and J lost 3, with 11 bases in between. The germline gives CDR1 GEAIGNYY, CDR2 EKD. The CDR3 is 14 amino acids. In nucleotides, the CDR3 is TGTGCCTGTGACACAATAGGGGGACCCGATAAACTCATCTTT. This sequence encodes CACDTIGGPDKLIF.

A remark on this clone: The protein held in TCRdb is that of a much larger clone and does not match this DNA's translation at residue 12, likely because of a read error; the protein shown is translated from the DNA. V and J are TRDV2 and TRDJ1; D is uncertain. Germline V gene lookup returns CDR1 GEAIGNYY and CDR2 EKD. This CDR3 region has 18 residues. The V and J ends lost 0 bases and 1 base respectively, with 20 bases between them. The CDR3 DNA is TGTGCCTGTGACACCTTGTCCGGTCCCTCTACATGCACCGATAAACTCATCTTT. This encodes CACDTLSGPSTCTDKLIF.

This clone was counted only a few times. This may arise from a read error, as a much more abundant clone is one base away. This chain links TRDV2 with TRDJ1; TRDD3 is a possible D gene (5 bases). Trimming took off 6 bases at V and 0 bases at J, with 13 bases between the two ends. The germline CDR1 and CDR2 sequences are GEAIGNYY and EKD. This CDR3 spans 14 amino acids. Here the CDR3 DNA reads TGTGCCTGTACCGCATTGGGATACACCGATAAACTCATCTTT. Its protein product is CACTALGYTDKLIF.

This clone was seen a handful of times. A far bigger clonotype differs at one base, so this is likely a read error. At the DNA level, this CDR3 is encoded by other sequences in the same sample as well. The CDR3 sequence is CACDTVTGGYAQRATDKLIF. In DNA form, the CDR3 reads TGTGCCTGCGACACCGTTACTGGGGGATACGCCCAAAGGGCCACCGATAAACTCATCTTT. V usage is TRDV2 and J usage is TRDJ1; 13 positions agree with TRDD3. The CDR3 is made up of 20 amino acids. Germline assignment: CDR1 GEAIGNYY and CDR2 EKD.

Notes on this clone: A read error likely explains why the TCRdb protein, taken from a much larger clone, differs from this DNA's translation at residue 11; the protein shown is translated from the DNA. The CDR3 region has the DNA TGTGCCTGTGACAGCTTGATCCTGGGGACCGGCACCGATAAACTCATCTTT. It yields the protein CACDSLILGTGTDKLIF. The genes are TRDV2 and TRDJ1; D may be TRDD3 (6 bases). Germline CDR1 and CDR2: GEAIGNYY and EKD. The V gene lost 2 bases and the J gene lost 1 base, with 19 bases spanning the gap. There are 17 residues in the CDR3.

V gene TRDV2 combines with J gene TRDJ1; D gene uncertain. Germline assignment: CDR1 GEAIGNYY and CDR2 EKD. Trimming pared 0 bases from V and 0 bases from J, leaving 10 bases between. This CDR3 contains 15 residues. The CDR3 nucleotides read TGTGCCTGTGACACCGTTGAGGCTAACACCGATAAACTCATCTTT. It yields the protein CACDTVEANTDKLIF.

This clone was counted between two and nine times. For this DNA, TCRdb reports the protein of a much larger clone, which diverges at residue 5, most likely from a read error; the protein presented here is translated directly from the DNA. The chain links TRDV2 to TRDJ1; unclear D gene. The germline V and J ends were trimmed by 2 bases and 0 bases, with 21 bases remaining between them. CDR3 length: 18 amino acids. Per germline, CDR1 GEAIGNYY and CDR2 EKD. CDR3 bases: TGTGCCTGTGACAATGCCGCCCGAACCCTCGCAAACACCGATAAACTCATCTTT. Translated: CACDNAARTLANTDKLIF.

This clone was found a few times. This chain connects TRDV2 to TRDJ1; 9 bases line up with TRDD3. Germline V CDR1 and CDR2: GEAIGNYY, EKD. CDR3 length: 18 residues. The trim removed 3 bases at V and 0 bases at J, leaving 13 bases unmatched. The CDR3 loop is CACDSLLGDPEYTDKLIF. CDR3 nucleotide sequence: TGTGCCTGTGACTCGCTACTGGGGGACCCCGAGTACACCGATAAACTCATCTTT.

This clone is medium-sized within its sample. The chain has TRDV2 and TRDJ3; TRDD3 matches at 7 bases. V gave up 2 bases and J gave up 0 bases; unmatched junction bases: 15. The germline V gene encodes CDR1 GEAIGNYY and CDR2 EKD. This CDR3 has 21 residues. For the CDR3, the DNA is TGTGCCTGTGACAGGGCCCATGCTGGGGGCCTGAGCTCCTGGGACACCCGACAGATGTTTTTC. Amino acids: CACDRAHAGGLSSWDTRQMFF.

A remark on this clone: Since a far larger clone is one base different, this is likely a read error. Other DNA sequences in this sample translate to the same CDR3. The chain recombines TRDV2 with TRDJ1, with 7 bases fitting TRDD3. The CDR3 is 18 amino acids. J gave up 4 bases and V 0 bases, and 16 bases lay outside the gene matches. Germline values: CDR1 GEAIGNYY, CDR2 EKD. CDR3: CACDTVSGGPPLGDKLIF. The CDR3 region has the DNA TGTGCCTGTGACACCGTGTCTGGGGGTCCCCCTCTAGGCGATAAACTCATCTTT.

This clone was counted between two and nine times. Possible read error: a much larger clone is one base away. Other nucleotide sequences from this sample produce the same CDR3. This rearrangement joins TRDV2 to TRDJ1; 12 bases line up with TRDD3. V lost 0 bases, J lost 0 bases, and 13 bases stayed unmatched. CDR1 is GEAIGNYY, CDR2 EKD, per germline. CDR3 size: 20 residues. Here the CDR3 reads CACDTVLLGDTQTYTDKLIF. The CDR3 bases are TGTGCCTGTGACACCGTTCTACTGGGGGATACACAGACTTACACCGATAAACTCATCTTT.

There are a few counts of this clone. A much more abundant neighbour one base away suggests this may be a read error. The chain employs TRDV2 and TRDJ1; D might be TRDD3 (5 bases). CDR1 is GEAIGNYY and CDR2 is EKD in the germline V gene. The CDR3 contains 18 residues. The V gene lost 0 bases and the J gene lost 9 bases, with 28 bases spanning the gap. DNA for the CDR3: TGTGCCTGTGACACCGTTGGCCCTTTTACAAACGATACCCGGGAACTCATCTTT. Its translation is CACDTVGPFTNDTRELIF.

This clone is large (0.1 to 1%) in the sample. V usage is TRDV2 and J usage is TRDJ1, with D unclear. This CDR3 region has 14 residues. Trimming shortened V by 0 bases and J by 1 base, and 8 bases separated the two germline ends. Per germline, CDR1 GEAIGNYY and CDR2 EKD. DNA for the CDR3: TGTGCCTGTGACACCCTCGCTCTCACCGATAAACTCATCTTT. This translates into CACDTLALTDKLIF.

This clone is medium-sized within its sample. A much larger clone is a single base away; this may be a read error. Other DNA sequences of this sample code for an identical CDR3. The rearrangement links TRDV2 to TRDJ3; 12 nucleotides line up with TRDD3. The CDR3 totals 23 residues. Germline values: CDR1 GEAIGNYY, CDR2 EKD. After removal of 2 bases from V and 0 bases from J, the junction contained 16 bases not matched to a gene. Here the CDR3 DNA reads TGTGCCTGTGACATCGTGTTGACTGGGGGATACCCTGTTGGCTCCTGGGACACCCGACAGATGTTTTTC. As protein: CACDIVLTGGYPVGSWDTRQMFF.

About this clone itself: One base away lies a much larger clone, so this may be a sequencing read error. The same CDR3 arises from other DNA sequences in this sample as well. The chain recombines TRDV2 with TRDJ1, with TRDD3 matching 12 bases. Unmatched junction bases numbered 10, after V lost 3 bases and J lost 0 bases. This CDR3 is 18 amino acids long. Germline V gives CDR1 GEAIGNYY, CDR2 EKD. The DNA for the CDR3 is TGTGCCTGTGACCCACTGGGGGATACTGGCCCCTACACCGATAAACTCATCTTT. Translation gives CACDPLGDTGPYTDKLIF.

To note about this clone: One base away lies a much larger clone, so this may be a sequencing read error. The chain employs TRDV2 and TRDJ1, with TRDD3 matching over 10 bases. The CDR3 has 16 residues. CDR1 and CDR2 from the germline V gene are GEAIGNYY and EKD. The CDR3 sequence is CACDTVSVLGDQKLTF. Written as DNA, the CDR3 is TGTGCCTGTGACACCGTATCGGTACTGGGGGATCAAAAACTCACCTTT.

By sample fraction, this clone is medium-sized (0.01 to 0.1%). The chain recombines TRDV2 with TRDJ1; 13 nucleotides line up with TRDD3. The V gene end was trimmed by 2 bases and the J gene end by 3 bases; junction bases not matched to a gene: 11. CDR1 GEAIGNYY and CDR2 EKD come from the germline V gene. This CDR3 is built from 18 residues. This CDR3 reads CACDILLGDTTAADKLIF. In DNA form, the CDR3 reads TGTGCCTGTGACATTCTACTGGGGGATACGACCGCGGCCGATAAACTCATCTTT.

In its sample, this clone ranks as medium-sized. Distinct nucleotide sequences in the sample also encode this CDR3. V and J are TRDV2 and TRDJ1; 12 nucleotides match TRDD3. V lost 1 base to trimming and J lost 4 bases; unmatched junction nucleotides: 24. The V gene's germline CDR1 is GEAIGNYY and CDR2 EKD. The CDR3 loop spans 22 amino acids. CDR3 sequence reads: CACDTNYPSYSTGGYSGDKLIF. CDR3 coding DNA: TGTGCCTGTGACACAAATTATCCTTCCTACAGTACTGGGGGATACTCGGGCGATAAACTCATCTTT.

This clone was recorded a few times. A far larger clone is just one base off, so this is likely a read error. This sample also contains other DNA sequences that code for the same CDR3. This chain connects TRDV1 to TRDJ1, with 10 bases fitting TRDD3. CDR1 is TSWWSYY, CDR2 QGS, per germline. The CDR3 spans 22 residues. For the CDR3, the DNA is TGTGCCCTTGGGGAAAGCCCCATATCTTATTACTGGGGGATCAGGGGCACCGATAAACTCATCTTT. This codes for CALGESPISYYWGIRGTDKLIF.

This clone qualifies as medium-sized (0.01 to 0.1%). This chain links TRDV1 with TRDJ1, with 13 bases identical to TRDD3. The CDR3 spans 23 residues. V lost 2 bases, J lost 1 base, and 22 bases stayed unmatched. CDR1 TSWWSYY and CDR2 QGS come from the germline V gene. The CDR3 DNA is TGTGCTCTTGGGGAAGGGGCCCTACCGTCCAGGAACTGGGGGATACGCACCACCGATAAACTCATCTTT. This gives the protein CALGEGALPSRNWGIRTTDKLIF.

This clone turned up a few times. One base away lies a much larger clone, so this may be a sequencing read error. The identical CDR3 is also encoded by other nucleotide sequences in the sample. V gene TRDV2 combines with J gene TRDJ1; D is possibly TRDD3 (6 bases). This CDR3 region has 21 residues. Germline V gene data show CDR1 as GEAIGNYY and CDR2 as EKD. Trimming shortened V by 1 base and J by 0 bases, and 29 bases separated the two germline ends. The CDR3 here is CACDTLQPLGTTHLYTDKLIF. CDR3 in DNA: TGTGCCTGTGACACACTACAACCACTGGGAACCACTCACCTGTACACCGATAAACTCATCTTT.

With respect to this clone: The mismatch at residue 6 between this DNA's translation and the TCRdb protein of a much larger clone likely reflects a read error; the protein shown is translated from the DNA. This sequence joins TRDV2 and TRDJ3, with TRDD3 matching 12 bases. V lost 3 bases to trimming and J lost 0 bases; unmatched junction nucleotides: 17. CDR3 length: 23 residues. Looked up from germline, CDR1 is GEAIGNYY and CDR2 is EKD. The CDR3, as DNA: TGTGCCTGTGACGCGGAATACTGGGGGATACAAGACGGAGGCTCCTGGGACACCCGACAGATGTTTTTC. Its protein is CACDAEYWGIQDGGSWDTRQMFF.

The chain employs TRDV2 and TRDJ1; 9 nucleotides agree with TRDD3. The CDR3 extends over 14 amino acids. V lost 4 bases to trimming and J lost 6 bases; unmatched junction nucleotides: 8. Germline lookup yields CDR1 GEAIGNYY and CDR2 EKD. The CDR3 spells CACEALGDSYKLIF. The CDR3 bases are TGTGCCTGTGAAGCCCTGGGGGATTCTTATAAACTCATCTTT.

Notes on this clone: TCRdb's protein, taken from a much larger clone, differs from this DNA's translation at residue 12, likely owing to a read error; the protein displayed comes from the DNA. J is TRDJ1 and V is TRDV2, with no clear D. The CDR3 contains 15 residues. Germline V CDR1 and CDR2: GEAIGNYY, EKD. Here the CDR3 DNA reads TGTGCCTGTGACTCTATCGCGCCGAGCACCGATAGACTCATCTTT. Amino acid sequence: CACDSIAPSTDRLIF.

In its sample, this clone is medium-sized. A single base is all that separates this from a far larger clone, so a read error is likely. The chain couples TRDV2 to TRDJ1, with 9 bases lining up with TRDD2. CDR1 GEAIGNYY and CDR2 EKD come from the germline V gene. The CDR3 contains 19 residues. The chain's CDR3 is CACDSLPTELGSNTDKPIF. Written as DNA, the CDR3 is TGTGCCTGTGACTCCCTTCCTACTGAACTGGGGTCCAACACCGATAAACCCATCTTT.

The sample holds a few counts of this clone. TCRdb pairs this DNA with a much larger clone's protein that differs at residue 3, likely a read error; the protein shown was translated from the DNA. The V call is TRDV2, the J call TRDJ1; 9 nucleotides match TRDD3. The CDR3 extends over 17 amino acids. Germline assignment: CDR1 GEAIGNYY and CDR2 EKD. The CDR3 coding sequence is TGTGCCCGTGACACCCTACTGGGGGACCCGTACACCGATAAACTCATCTTT. Translated: CARDTLLGDPYTDKLIF.

This clone was detected only a few times. Being one base from a much bigger clone, this may be a read error. The J gene is TRDJ1, the V gene TRDV2; D may be TRDD3 (6 bases). Germline V lookup: CDR1 GEAIGNYY, CDR2 EKD. This CDR3 region has 14 residues. DNA of the CDR3: TGTGCCCGTGACACCTGGGGTTCCACCGATAAACTCATCTTT. It translates to CARDTWGSTDKLIF.

This clone is labeled medium-sized. The rearrangement uses TRDV2 and TRDJ1; 8 nucleotides line up with TRDD3. The CDR3 has 16 residues. The V gene's germline CDR1 is GEAIGNYY and CDR2 EKD. The ends lost 1 base at V and 4 bases at J; junction bases unmatched: 10. The CDR3 protein is CACDTLGDTMGDKLIF. In nucleotides, the CDR3 is TGTGCCTGTGACACTCTCGGGGATACTATGGGCGATAAACTCATCTTT.

By share of the sample, this clone is medium-sized. This chain joins TRDV2 and TRDJ1; 10 bases map to TRDD3. This CDR3 is built from 17 residues. V shed 0 bases and J 2 bases; nucleotides not matched to a gene: 8. Germline CDR1 is GEAIGNYY and CDR2 is EKD. The CDR3, as DNA: TGTGCCTGTGACACCATGCTACTGGGGGATTCTACCGATAAACTCATCTTT. Protein sequence: CACDTMLLGDSTDKLIF.